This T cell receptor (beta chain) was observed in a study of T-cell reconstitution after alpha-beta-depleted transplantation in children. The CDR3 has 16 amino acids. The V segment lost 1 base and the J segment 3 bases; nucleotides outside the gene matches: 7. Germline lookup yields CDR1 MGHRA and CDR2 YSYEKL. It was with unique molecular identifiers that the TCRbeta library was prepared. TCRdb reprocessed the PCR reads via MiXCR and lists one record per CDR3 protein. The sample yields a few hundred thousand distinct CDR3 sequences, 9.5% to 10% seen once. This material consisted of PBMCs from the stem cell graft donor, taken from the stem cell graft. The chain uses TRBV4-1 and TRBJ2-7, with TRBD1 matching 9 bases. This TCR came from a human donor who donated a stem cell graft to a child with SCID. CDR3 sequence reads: CASSQGGQGQLYEQYF. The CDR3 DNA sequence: TGCGCCAGCAGCCAAGGGGGACAGGGTCAACTCTACGAGCAGTACTTC.